This T cell receptor beta chain was captured by sequencing in a study of molecular identifiers for immune sequencing clone quantification. TCRdb recomputed calls from the PCR reads with MiXCR, one row per CDR3 protein. There are about 40,000 distinct CDR3 sequences in the sample; less than 20% occur only once, and around 7% lies in the top ten. Turning to this clonotype: The antigen is not known. A single base separates this from a much larger clone, so it may be a read error.

The CDR3 is 15 amino acids. The V end lost 3 bases, the J end lost 6 bases, and 18 bases lay between the germline ends. CDR1 is DFQATT and CDR2 is SNEGSKA in the germline V gene (reference sequence). General study points: Clones with over 20 RNA copies captured over 99% of effector molecules but under 1% of naive ones. Molecules of identical TCR sharing a barcode could underestimate highly expanded clone sizes.

The CD8+CD4-CCR7+CD45RA+ phenotype defined the sorted naive CD8 T cells. This clonotype was sampled from a human donor in good health. Some libraries in this study had Jurkat cell RNA spiked in. The chain has TRBV20-1 and TRBJ2-1; perhaps D is TRBD1 or TRBD2 (5 bases each). Sequencing input: naive CD8+ T cells from blood, with Jurkat cell RNA spiked in. Specified subset: FACS-sorted CD8+CD4-CCR7+CD45RA+ naive T cells. CDR3 sequence: CSARGSGGYCNEQFF. CDR3 sequence (DNA): TGCAGTGCTAGGGGTAGTGGGGGTTACTGCAATGAGCAGTTCTTC.